The source of this T cell receptor beta chain is a study of CD8 T cells in ankylosing spondylitis. Of note for this clonotype: The antigen is undetermined.

Study-level points and caveats: In ankylosing spondylitis blood, a motif of roughly eight highly homologous TCR beta variants appeared characteristic.

TCRdb called the 5' RACE reads again in MiXCR, with one record for every CDR3 protein. The sample consists of about 540,000 distinct CDR3 sequences, roughly 13% of them appearing once. The clonotype comes from a male donor with ankylosing spondylitis. Sequencing used blood, either unsorted or a sorted T cell fraction (not recorded which).

The CDR3 DNA reads as TGTGCCTGGAGTGCGACCCTCCAGGGGTACGAGCAGTACTTC. Encoded protein: CAWSATLQGYEQYF. The chain employs TRBV30 and TRBJ2-7; possibly TRBD1 for D (6 bases). Germline CDR1 is GTSNPN and CDR2 is SVGIG (reference sequence). CDR3 length: 14 amino acids. The V end was cut by 1 base, the J end by 4 bases, with 14 bases between.